One T cell receptor (beta chain) is described in this entry. Its antigen remains unknown. Germline trimming cut 2 bases from V and 5 bases from J; bases unmatched to any gene: 1. The CDR3 contains 12 residues. The germline gives CDR1 SGHRS, CDR2 YFSETQ. The data originate from a study of cytomegalovirus exposure and HLA in healthy donors. Study-wide results and caveats: In a later analysis, more than 15,000 TCR beta sequences were associated with HLA alleles at 0.05 false discovery rate. In an earlier analysis, productive rearrangement rates for most beta V segments clustered near 87% or 30%.

PCR involved 60 Vbeta and 13 Jbeta primers. Profiled with immunoSEQ multiplex PCR; TCRdb holds only in-frame clones, not every one. The table includes about 67,000 clones, 55% to 80% detected once. Material for sequencing was PBMCs. The V gene is TRBV5-1, the J gene TRBJ2-7; 7 nucleotides match TRBD2. The receptor's source is a woman between 25 and 40 years old in good health and CMV-seronegative. CDR3 bases: TGCGCCAGCAGCTTCGGGAGGAACGAGCAGTACTTC. This sequence encodes CASSFGRNEQYF. Full variable domain (outside the CDR3, taken from reference TRBV5-1 and TRBJ2-7): KAGVTQTPRYLIKTRGQQVTLSCSPISGHRSVSWYQQTPGQGLQFLFEYFSETQRNKGNFPGRFSGRQFSNSRSEMNVSTLELGDSALYLCASSFGRNEQYFGPGTRLTVT.